This TCR beta chain was sequenced during a study of cytomegalovirus exposure and HLA in healthy donors (dated by TCRdb to about 2017). Some background on the complete study: An earlier analysis of fewer than 750 of the donors reported approximately 260 Gb of sequence data and 117 million unique TCR beta sequences obtained from around 180 million T cells. Approximately 310 gigabases of sequencing data and tens of millions of unique TCR sequences made up an early release that covered 500 to 700 HLA-typed donors. The genetic ancestry cluster associated with self-reported Caucasian donors included 81% of the roughly 380 genotyped donors. The study aimed to test whether cataloging public T cell receptors could reveal signatures of past pathogen exposure. The study used immunosequencing to profile the T cell repertoires of approximately 650 subjects and linked those repertoires to cytomegalovirus serostatus. In addition to the first cohort of hundreds of subjects, a separate validation cohort of 120 different subjects was used. To predict cytomegalovirus infection status, the study combined high-throughput TCR immunosequencing, statistical association of individual TCRs with disease status, and machine learning. A later analysis re-analyzed previously published TCR beta repertoires from 660 or so donors and added high-resolution HLA genotyping to study TCR occurrence patterns. Rather than drawing on any new phenotypic data, the later analysis identified candidate immune exposures from TCR beta sequences and the way those sequences occurred across donors. An earlier analysis of nearly 600 of the donors applied high-throughput TCR beta sequencing to assess whether each TCR beta V gene segment acted as functional or pseudogenic. Donor age, sex, ethnicity and CMV serostatus were compiled alongside the repertoire data. A later genetic analysis took genome-wide SNP genotypes for about three fifths of the 666 donors and used that subset as a discovery cohort. Every discovery cohort repertoire had been produced on one sequencing platform. HLA typing covered class I and class II loci at four-digit resolution. The number of donors typed differed by locus, with roughly 620-640 for A, B, C, DRB1 and DQB1, about 500 for DQA1, 600 to 610 for DPA1, and approximately 470 for DPB1. Roughly five DR-DQ haplotypes were handled as single units for association and clustering, since linkage in the cohort was strong. Among a few hundred genotyped donors of the cohort, an average of approximately 240,000 unique TCR beta nucleotide sequences were sequenced per donor, roughly 20% of them non-productive. The paper as a whole reports these results and caveats: Broadly in line with IMGT annotations, most TCR beta V segments showed up in productive rearrangements about 87% or about 30% of the time in an earlier analysis of several hundred of the donors. When HLA alleles, especially DR and DQ, strongly co-occurred, TCR associations were difficult to assign to individual alleles. A later analysis reported that several top co-occurrence clusters appeared linked to parvovirus B19, influenza, CMV and Epstein-Barr virus. The study gave a list of under 200 TCR beta chains associated with cytomegalovirus. In a later analysis, most CMV-associated TCR beta chains were found to appear HLA-restricted, with HLA associations seemingly driven largely by CMV exposure. According to a later genetic analysis, donors in an Asian-associated ancestry cluster had fewer N-insertions in productive TCRs than the approximately 630-donor mean. In a later analysis, HLA-associated TCR beta chains were found to be more clonally expanded and to have lower generation probabilities than equally common non-associated chains. A later genetic analysis associated a missense DCLRE1C variant with V-gene and J-gene trimming of TCR beta chains, and an independent cohort replicated the association. For the cohort, immune exposure information was limited to CMV serostatus. A few of the identified cytomegalovirus-associated TCR beta chains were confirmed in vitro to be specific for cytomegalovirus antigens. Because some donors lacked HLA typing at each locus, the association tests relied only on the typed subset. In this cohort, only TCR beta chains were sequenced, and detectable features were limited by the absence of alpha or paired-chain data. While some public TCRs were present in many individuals, most TCR sequences turned up only very rarely across donors. Specific HLA alleles were associated with roughly 17,000 TCR beta sequences at a false discovery rate of 0.05 in a later analysis. Roughly uniform sequencing depth across donors was assumed in presence/absence analyses, although this assumption may not hold. Correlated functional status among segregating V segments might reflect linkage disequilibrium, but an unknown experimental factor could not be ruled out. In a later analysis, TCR association rates were found to vary across HLA loci, with the most associated TCRs seen for DRB1 alleles and the fewest for HLA-C alleles. A group of highly shared sequence variants was considered likely to be a technical artifact of the sequencing pipeline. A further reported finding was that TCR beta sequences accurately predicted the HLA-A and HLA-B alleles for most subjects in the first cohort. Some IMGT-functional V segments, including TRBV6-2 and TRBV6-3, could not be distinguished by the 87-base-pair reads and were therefore excluded. Because counts were too low, 15 to 20 rarely observed V segments, including chromosome 9 orphons, were excluded from the earlier analysis of 500 to 700 of the donors. Cytomegalovirus status was reported to be diagnosed by the classifier with high specificity and sensitivity in both the original and validation cohorts. The authors suggested that the approach could potentially be generalized to other disease states and immunological phenotypes.

As regards this clone: The target of this receptor is not known. Nothing much larger sits one base from this clone, and base qualities are not available.

In total, 630 or so healthy bone marrow donors made up the cohort. At the time of sampling, every cohort member was nominally healthy, though immune exposures that went unrecorded were likely present. The donor tested CMV seropositive and was one of the 289 seropositive cohort members. Each donor provided a peripheral blood sample, and peripheral blood mononuclear cells were used for TCR beta sequencing. The Qiagen DNeasy Blood Extraction Kit was used to extract genomic DNA from the blood cell samples. The library was prepared using the immunoSEQ multiplex PCR assay. The multiplex PCR relied on a mix of 60 forward primers for TCR Vbeta segments and 13 reverse primers for TCR Jbeta segments. Amplification of the CDR3 region of rearranged TCR beta genes was performed with a multiplex PCR assay on genomic DNA. Amplified TCR beta libraries were sequenced as 87-base-pair reads on the Illumina HiSeq System. The published analysis was carried out like this. A later analysis counted tens of millions of unique TCR beta chains across the 500 to 850 repertoires, and some 12 million of these chains were shared by at least two donors. Raw reads were error-corrected and collapsed into unique sequences with a nearest-neighbor algorithm that merged closely related sequences to remove PCR and sequencing errors. CDR3 sequences were aligned to IMGT reference sequences to assign V, D and J gene segments. For a sequence to be retained, a match of at least six nucleotides was required to both a V gene segment and a J gene segment. Rearrangements were called productive when the CDR3 lacked stop codons and stayed in frame with V and J; all others were non-productive. Following IMGT convention, CDR3 was defined as the stretch from the second conserved V-encoded cysteine up to the conserved J-encoded phenylalanine. The earlier analysis of about 590 of the donors excluded sequences that lacked an unambiguous match to a single V gene segment. An earlier analysis of several hundred of the donors called V segments functional above 56.7% productive rearrangements and segregating when the between-donor standard deviation exceeded 5%. A statistical classification framework was built for diagnosing cytomegalovirus status from the catalog of TCR beta chain sequences. In a later analysis, V and J genes were assigned by comparing TCR nucleotide sequences against IMGT/GENE-DB human TR gene sequences. In a later analysis, CDR3 sequences and most-parsimonious VDJ recombination scenarios were assigned using the TCRdist pipeline. In a later analysis, each TCR beta chain was defined by its CDR3 amino acid sequence together with its V-gene family, and reads without a unique V-gene family were excluded. In a later analysis, 500 to 700 highly shared, low-generation-probability nucleotide sequences were removed to address suspected cross-contamination and a sequencing artifact. In a later analysis, a clonal expansion index was calculated for each public chain from normalized within-repertoire ranks of inferred template counts. Generation probabilities in a later analysis came from a VDJ recombination model fitted to out-of-frame rearrangements, and those results were checked against IGoR. In a later analysis, hypergeometric tests were used to score TCR-TCR, TCR-HLA and TCR-CMV co-occurrence, with a repertoire-size bias correction applied to TCR pairs. False discovery rates were estimated in a later analysis by permuting HLA or CMV assignments 20 times. In a later analysis, co-occurring TCRs were grouped using DBSCAN, with TCRdist sequence similarity added in when clustering inside HLA-allele-positive subsets. For co-occurrence clustering, repertoires with fewer than 30,000 or more than 120,000 public chains were excluded, along with roughly 5 repertoires with anomalous nucleotide sharing. TCRdb obtained this table from immuneACCESS and retained in-frame rearrangements with V and J assigned. These tables miss some clones; where compared with another copy, unresolved V genes account for less than half of the shortfall, and the remainder is unexplained. Clonal size and the V and J genes are those of that table, whereas D and trimming came from the DNA. The sample data list 95,000 to 120,000 clones, and about 78% of these were observed just once. The top ten clonotypes cover approximately 5% of the sample.

The V end loses 1 base and the J end loses 5 bases, and a stretch of 12 bases separates them. Inclusive of the bounding cysteine and phenylalanine, the CDR3 is 14 residues long. Kept here is only the CDR3 DNA, which spans 42 bases and is read in frame from base 1. CDR1 and CDR2 are read off the germline V gene as SGHRS and YFSETQ. The chain is made from TRBV5-1 and TRBJ2-5; TRBD2 is a weak D gene call, 5 bases matching. This TCR was recovered from a woman aged 30 to 39 in good health and CMV-seropositive. What was sequenced was PBMCs. The CDR3 protein is CASSLFSRGETQYF. The nucleotide sequence is TGCGCCAGCAGCTTGTTCTCGAGAGGGGAGACCCAGTACTTC. Outside the CDR3, residues come from the reference TRBV5-1 and TRBJ2-5 proteins, so the full variable domain is: KAGVTQTPRYLIKTRGQQVTLSCSPISGHRSVSWYQQTPGQGLQFLFEYFSETQRNKGNFPGRFSGRQFSNSRSEMNVSTLELGDSALYLCASSLFSRGETQYFGPGTRLLVL.